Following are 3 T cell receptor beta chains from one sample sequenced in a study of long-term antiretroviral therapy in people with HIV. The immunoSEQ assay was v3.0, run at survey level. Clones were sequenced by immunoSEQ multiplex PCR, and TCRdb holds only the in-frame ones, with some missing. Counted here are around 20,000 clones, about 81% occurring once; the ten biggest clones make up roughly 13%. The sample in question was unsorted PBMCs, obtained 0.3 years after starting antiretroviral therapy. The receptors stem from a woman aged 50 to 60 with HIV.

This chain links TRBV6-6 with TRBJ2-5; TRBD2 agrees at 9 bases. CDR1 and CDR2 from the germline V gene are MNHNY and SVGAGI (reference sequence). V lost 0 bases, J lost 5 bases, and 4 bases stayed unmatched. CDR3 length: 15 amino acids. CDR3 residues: CASSYSGTSLETQYF. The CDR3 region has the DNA TGTGCCAGCAGTTACTCGGGGACTAGCTTGGAGACCCAGTACTTC.

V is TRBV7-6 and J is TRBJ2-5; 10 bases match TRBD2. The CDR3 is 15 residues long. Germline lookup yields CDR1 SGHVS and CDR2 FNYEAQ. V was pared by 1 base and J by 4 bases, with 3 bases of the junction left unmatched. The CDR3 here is CASSLEAGGRETQYF. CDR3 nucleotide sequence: TGTGCCAGCAGCTTAGAAGCGGGGGGGCGAGAGACCCAGTACTTC.

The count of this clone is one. The CDR3 here is CASSQVGTPEQYF. The CDR3 region has the DNA TGCGCCAGCAGCCAGGTCGGGACACCCGAGCAGTACTTC. J is TRBJ2-7 and V is TRBV4-1; D is possibly TRBD1 (6 bases). This CDR3 contains 13 residues. Trimming removed 3 bases at V and 6 bases at J, with 12 bases between. Germline V lookup: CDR1 MGHRA, CDR2 YSYEKL.